The 27 T cell receptor beta chains listed next were all sequenced from one sample in a study of T-cell reconstitution after alpha-beta-depleted transplantation in children. Unique molecular identifiers tagged the TCRbeta library. MiXCR, run by TCRdb on the PCR reads, gives a single entry per CDR3 protein. Counted here are about 190,000 distinct CDR3 sequences, more than 6.5% occurring once; the ten biggest clones make up over 2.5%. This material consisted of PBMCs from the stem cell graft donor, taken from the stem cell graft. These receptors were obtained from a human donor who donated a stem cell graft to a child with Wiskott-Aldrich syndrome.

This clonotype was detected only a few times. The rearrangement joins TRBV7-2 to TRBJ2-1; D might be TRBD2 (6 bases). The germline CDR1 and CDR2 sequences are SGHTA and FQGNSA. The CDR3 extends over 15 amino acids. Trimming removed 1 base from V and 4 bases from J, with 11 bases in between. CDR3 in amino acids: CASSLVWDSYNEQFF. CDR3 nucleotides: TGTGCCAGCAGCTTAGTGTGGGACTCATACAATGAGCAGTTCTTC.

This clonotype was picked up many times. The chain recombines TRBV29-1 with TRBJ2-3, with 7 bases lining up with TRBD1. The CDR3 runs to 13 residues. Unmatched junction bases numbered 5, after V lost 8 bases and J lost 0 bases. CDR1 and CDR2 from the germline V gene are SQVTM and ANQGSEA. In DNA form, the CDR3 reads TGCAGCATGCCGGGACAGAGCACAGATACGCAGTATTTT. As protein: CSMPGQSTDTQYF.

This clonotype was counted a few times. V is TRBV7-6 and J is TRBJ2-2; possibly TRBD1 for D (6 bases). Per germline, CDR1 SGHVS and CDR2 FNYEAQ. This CDR3 has 15 amino acids. The V gene lost 3 bases and the J gene lost 1 base, with 9 bases spanning the gap. The CDR3 is CASSFWTENTGELFF. CDR3 bases: TGTGCCAGCAGCTTCTGGACAGAGAACACCGGGGAGCTGTTTTTT.

This clonotype was counted ten times or more. This chain links TRBV29-1 with TRBJ2-5, with D possibly matching TRBD2 (6 bases). The germline V gene has CDR1 SQVTM and CDR2 ANQGSEA. V was clipped by 1 base and J by 3 bases, with 15 bases between them. The CDR3 is made up of 15 amino acids. Here the CDR3 reads CSVEAGVRVEETQYF. For the CDR3, the DNA is TGCAGCGTTGAAGCGGGGGTGAGGGTAGAAGAGACCCAGTACTTC.

Many counts were recorded for this clonotype. The J gene is TRBJ1-1, the V gene TRBV20-1, with TRBD1 matching 7 bases. Looked up from germline, CDR1 is DFQATT and CDR2 is SNEGSKA (reference sequence). V was pared by 1 base and J by 8 bases, with 7 bases of the junction left unmatched. This CDR3 spans 13 amino acids. This chain's CDR3 is CSARGDRVEEAFF. CDR3 DNA: TGCAGTGCTAGAGGAGACAGGGTAGAGGAAGCTTTCTTT.

This clonotype was detected many times. The chain combines TRBV27 with TRBJ1-5; no clear D gene. V dropped 3 bases and J dropped 2 bases, with 8 bases sitting between them. This CDR3 is built from 14 residues. Germline CDR1 reads MNHEY; CDR2 reads SMNVEV (reference sequence). The CDR3 region has the DNA TGTGCCAGCAGTTTCCGGCAGGGCAATCAGCCCCAGCATTTT. As protein: CASSFRQGNQPQHF.

The V call is TRBV12-3 or TRBV12-4, the J call TRBJ2-4; 11 bases are shared with TRBD1. This CDR3 spans 15 amino acids. V gave up 10 bases and J gave up 7 bases; unmatched junction bases: 12. CDR3 sequence (DNA): TGTGCCATTTCCTTAGGACAGGGGGCGAAGAACATTCAGTACTTC. It specifies CAISLGQGAKNIQYF.

This clonotype was found many times. The rearrangement uses TRBV20-1 and TRBJ1-4; no clear D. Germline V gives CDR1 DFQATT, CDR2 SNEGSKA (reference sequence). V gave up 5 bases and J gave up 5 bases, with 18 bases separating them. The CDR3 is 15 residues long. The CDR3 loop is CSALRREGPNEKLFF. In DNA form, the CDR3 reads TGCAGTGCTCTCCGACGAGAGGGCCCAAATGAAAAACTGTTTTTT.

This chain links TRBV7-6 with TRBJ2-5; D is uncertain. The CDR3 runs to 19 residues. Deletions cut 6 bases from V and 4 bases from J, with 30 bases between. Germline V gives CDR1 SGHVS, CDR2 FNYEAQ. The CDR3 sequence is CASSGEITDLQPKGETQYF. The CDR3 DNA reads as TGTGCCAGCAGTGGCGAAATCACAGACCTGCAGCCCAAGGGAGAGACCCAGTACTTC.

This clonotype came up many times. The chain couples TRBV27 to TRBJ1-5, with D maybe TRBD1 (6 bases). V dropped 5 bases and J dropped 1 base, with 12 bases sitting between them. The CDR3 loop spans 15 amino acids. CDR1 is MNHEY, CDR2 SMNVEV, per germline (reference sequence). The CDR3 DNA sequence: TGTGCCAGCAGTCCTTTACAGGGAAGCAATCAGCCCCAGCATTTT. This codes for CASSPLQGSNQPQHF.

This clonotype occurred many times. The genes are TRBV6-5 and TRBJ2-7; 11 bases line up with TRBD1. Trimming took 2 bases from V and 3 from J; bases not matched to a gene: 12. The germline gives CDR1 MNHEY, CDR2 SVGAGI. CDR3 length: 18 residues. The CDR3 nucleotides read TGTGCCAGCAGTTACCAACGGGACAGGGGGTCCTATAACTACGAGCAGTACTTC. Its translation: CASSYQRDRGSYNYEQYF.

This clonotype was observed a handful of times. The rearrangement links TRBV24-1 to TRBJ1-4; D unclear. This CDR3 is built from 14 residues. The germline V and J ends were trimmed by 4 bases and 2 bases, with 7 bases remaining between them. CDR1 is KGHDR, CDR2 SFDVKD, per germline. DNA for the CDR3: TGTGCCACCAGTGAAGGGTCGACTAATGAAAAACTGTTTTTT. Amino acid sequence: CATSEGSTNEKLFF.

In this sample, this clonotype turned up many times. This chain connects TRBV24-1 to TRBJ2-7, with 9 bases lining up with TRBD2. This CDR3 region has 14 residues. Losses at the gene ends were 5 bases for V and 4 bases for J; bases not matched to a gene: 5. Germline assignment: CDR1 KGHDR and CDR2 SFDVKD. The CDR3 DNA reads TGTGCCACCAGTGGAAGCGGGAGGATTTACGAGCAGTACTTC. Translating gives CATSGSGRIYEQYF.

This clonotype was found many times. The J gene is TRBJ2-1, the V gene TRBV3-1, with D perhaps matching TRBD2 (6 bases). Germline V CDR1 and CDR2: LGHDT, YNNKEL (reference sequence). This CDR3 spans 15 amino acids. Trimming stripped 1 base from V and 0 bases from J, with 7 bases between. CDR3 sequence (DNA): TGTGCCAGCAGCCAAGGGGGACTCTCCTACAATGAGCAGTTCTTC. Protein sequence: CASSQGGLSYNEQFF.

The table lists this clonotype with many counts. This rearrangement joins TRBV6-5 to TRBJ1-6; no reliable D call. V lost 5 bases, J lost 10 bases, and 9 bases lay in between. Germline V gene data show CDR1 as MNHEY and CDR2 as SVGAGI. CDR3 length: 12 residues. CDR3 DNA: TGTGCCAGCAGTCGACAAAACTCACCCCTCCACTTT. The encoded protein is CASSRQNSPLHF.

V and J are TRBV2 and TRBJ2-3, with 12 nucleotides matching TRBD2. Per germline, CDR1 SNHLY and CDR2 FYNNEI. This CDR3 comprises 14 residues. The chain's CDR3 is CASGLAGTTDTQYF. CDR3 coding DNA: TGTGCAAGCGGACTAGCGGGAACCACAGATACGCAGTATTTT.

This clonotype came up many times. The rearrangement links TRBV12-3 or TRBV12-4 to TRBJ1-2; 8 bases align to TRBD1. J lost 1 base, V lost 3 bases, and 4 bases had no gene match. The CDR3 covers 15 residues. The chain's CDR3 is CASSLQDRVNYGYTF. In nucleotides, the CDR3 is TGTGCCAGCAGTTTGCAGGACAGGGTTAACTATGGCTACACCTTC.

This clonotype appeared many times. J is TRBJ1-5 and V is TRBV6-5; D gene ambiguous. The CDR3 has 15 residues. Germline V lookup: CDR1 MNHEY, CDR2 SVGAGI. Between the trimmed V and J ends, which lost 0 bases and 3 bases, there was a span of 9 bases. CDR3 protein: CASSYSASFNQPQHF. CDR3 bases: TGTGCCAGCAGTTACTCTGCTAGCTTCAATCAGCCCCAGCATTTT.

This clonotype has a count of ten or more. The J gene is TRBJ2-1, the V gene TRBV29-1; D not certain. Trimming left V 6 bases short and J 6 bases short, with 18 bases between. Germline V lookup: CDR1 SQVTM, CDR2 ANQGSEA. This CDR3 is built from 14 residues. CDR3 amino acids: CSVANQVRGNEQFF. The DNA of the CDR3 is TGCAGCGTCGCTAACCAGGTTAGAGGCAATGAGCAGTTCTTC.

The chain recombines TRBV7-9 with TRBJ2-7, with 7 bases fitting TRBD2. The CDR3 is made up of 15 amino acids. Germline V gene sequence: CDR1 SEHNR, CDR2 FQNEAQ (reference sequence). The V gene end was trimmed by 3 bases and the J gene end by 3 bases; junction bases not matched to a gene: 8. In DNA, the CDR3 is TGTGCCAGCAGCTTTTACCTAGCGGCCGACTACGAGCAGTACTTC. Its protein is CASSFYLAADYEQYF.

The chain recombines TRBV3-1 with TRBJ2-4; D is ambiguous. Germline lookup yields CDR1 LGHDT and CDR2 YNNKEL (reference sequence). The CDR3 loop spans 17 amino acids. V gave up 1 base and J gave up 2 bases, with 15 bases separating them. CDR3 region: CASSQVPGLLTKNIQYF. The CDR3 DNA reads TGTGCCAGCAGCCAAGTTCCCGGCCTCCTAACCAAAAACATTCAGTACTTC.

This clonotype came up a few times. The rearrangement uses TRBV7-9 and TRBJ1-1, with 7 bases identical to TRBD1. J gave up 2 bases and V 5 bases, and 8 bases lay outside the gene matches. Germline V gene lookup returns CDR1 SEHNR and CDR2 FQNEAQ (reference sequence). There are 15 residues in the CDR3. The CDR3 spells CASSPRDSENTEAFF. The CDR3 DNA sequence: TGTGCCAGCAGCCCTAGGGACAGCGAAAACACTGAAGCTTTCTTT.

This chain connects TRBV7-2 to TRBJ2-3; TRBD2 matches 7 bases. The germline CDR1 and CDR2 sequences are SGHTA and FQGNSA. V shed 7 bases, J shed 0 bases, and the junction held 13 bases outside the gene matches. The CDR3 has 17 amino acids. The DNA of the CDR3 is TGTGCCAGCACCCCCGGGTGGAAGCGGGGCAGCACAGATACGCAGTATTTT. Translating it yields CASTPGWKRGSTDTQYF.

This clonotype has ten or more counts. The J gene is TRBJ1-1, the V gene TRBV29-1, with TRBD1 identical over 7 bases. The germline V gene has CDR1 SQVTM and CDR2 ANQGSEA. This CDR3 is 14 amino acids long. J was trimmed by 1 base and V by 5 bases; bases with no gene match: 7. Here the CDR3 DNA reads TGCAGCGTTCATAAGGACAGGAGGAACACTGAAGCTTTCTTT. Translation gives CSVHKDRRNTEAFF.

This clonotype was seen repeatedly, ten times or more. The chain links TRBV25-1 to TRBJ2-5; 7 bases are a match to TRBD2. Germline assignment: CDR1 MGHDK and CDR2 SYGVNS. V trimming: 3 bases; J trimming: 0 bases; junction bases outside the gene matches: 10. CDR3 length: 17 residues. The CDR3 is CASSDIFEREYQETQYF. As DNA, the CDR3 is TGTGCCAGCAGTGATATCTTTGAGCGGGAATACCAAGAGACCCAGTACTTC.

This clonotype was found many times. The chain is built from TRBV5-5 and TRBJ2-1, with 7 bases matching TRBD1. CDR1 and CDR2 (germline): SGHKS, YYEKEE (reference sequence). The CDR3 consists of 15 residues. Trimming at V came to 4 bases and at J to 10 bases, leaving 14 bases not matched to a gene. The CDR3 spells CASSLRDSLYLEQFF. The CDR3 nucleotides are TGTGCCAGCAGCCTCCGGGACAGCCTATACCTCGAGCAGTTCTTC.

The table lists this clonotype with many counts. V is TRBV20-1 and J is TRBJ2-7; D assignment may be TRBD1 or TRBD2 (5 bases each). Per germline, CDR1 DFQATT and CDR2 SNEGSKA (reference sequence). V was trimmed by 2 bases and J by 1 base, leaving 12 bases between them. The CDR3 sequence is 14 residues long. The CDR3 region has the DNA TGCAGTGCTAGATCTCGGGACCGTTCCTACGAGCAGTACTTC. It yields the protein CSARSRDRSYEQYF.